The subject of this entry is one TCR beta chain. Its cognate antigen is unknown. This sample is part of a study of cytomegalovirus exposure and HLA in healthy donors. Broader study findings: The study found most TCR sequences rare, yet found some public TCRs in many donors. An analysis was carried out later, and it reportedly showed fewer N-insertions in an Asian-associated ancestry cluster than the approximately 700-donor mean.

PCR employed 60 Vbeta and 13 Jbeta primers. Some clones are missing from TCRdb's copy, which holds only in-frame ones; the method was immunoSEQ multiplex PCR. The table includes about 150,000 clones, 64% detected once. The sequence was collected from a woman aged 25 to 45 in good health and CMV-seropositive. Sequenced material: PBMCs.

The CDR3, as DNA: TGTGCCAGCAGCGCAGGTCGACAGTCGTGGGAAAAACTGTTTTTT. This codes for CASSAGRQSWEKLFF. The rearrangement uses TRBV7-8 and TRBJ1-4, with D perhaps matching TRBD1 (5 bases). This CDR3 contains 15 residues. V lost 5 bases to trimming and J lost 8 bases, with 18 bases between them. Germline loops: CDR1 SGHVS, CDR2 FQNEAQ.